The 15 T cell receptor beta chains in this list originate from one sample, sequenced in a study of PD-1 blockade in classical Hodgkin lymphoma. Documented time point: newly diagnosed, previously untreated cHL patient sample. Magnetic negative selection purified CD4+ T cells from thawed PBMCs. The assay was immunoSEQ multiplex PCR, and TCRdb's table has in-frame clones only and misses some. The sample lists fewer than 40,000 clones; around 89% were seen once. Sequences were obtained from CD4+ T cells from blood. These receptors were collected from a human donor with classical Hodgkin lymphoma.

This chain joins TRBV5-1 and TRBJ1-4, with D perhaps matching TRBD1 (5 bases). CDR1 SGHRS and CDR2 YFSETQ come from the germline V gene. The CDR3 has 15 residues. The V gene lost 4 bases and the J gene lost 5 bases, with 15 bases spanning the gap. The chain's CDR3 is CASSPDIGVNEKLFF. CDR3 DNA sequence: TGCGCCAGCAGCCCGGACATAGGGGTAAATGAAAAACTGTTTTTT.

The V call is TRBV9, the J call TRBJ1-5; D gene ambiguous. CDR1 and CDR2 from the germline V gene are SGDLS and YYNGEE. Trimming pared 4 bases from V and 6 bases from J, leaving 17 bases between. The CDR3 runs to 15 residues. The CDR3 loop reads CASSPLAGPGQPQHF. The CDR3 DNA reads as TGTGCCAGCAGCCCTCTCGCGGGCCCGGGTCAGCCCCAGCATTTT.

The genes are TRBV15 and TRBJ1-5, with D possibly being TRBD1 (5 bases). The CDR3 is made up of 16 amino acids. V lost 4 bases and J lost 1, with 14 bases in between. The germline V gene has CDR1 LNHNV and CDR2 YYDKDF (reference sequence). The CDR3 sequence is CATSNGHTKSNQPQHF. Here the CDR3 DNA reads TGTGCCACCAGCAACGGACATACTAAAAGCAATCAGCCCCAGCATTTT.

This chain connects TRBV15 to TRBJ2-7, with D perhaps assigned TRBD1 or TRBD2 (5 bases each). V was clipped by 8 bases and J by 5 bases, with 19 bases between them. Germline V gives CDR1 LNHNV, CDR2 YYDKDF (reference sequence). The CDR3 sequence is 14 residues long. The CDR3 DNA reads TGTGCCACCTCTTACCGGGACGGAGGACACGAGCAGTACTTC. Translation: CATSYRDGGHEQYF.

The rearrangement joins TRBV18 to TRBJ1-1, with a weak D call TRBD1 (5 bases). There are 16 residues in the CDR3. V lost 3 bases to trimming and J lost 0 bases, with 14 bases between them. The germline CDR1 and CDR2 sequences are KGHSH and LQKENI. The CDR3 reads CASSPQGLVMNTEAFF. The CDR3 DNA is TGTGCCAGCTCACCCCAGGGACTGGTCATGAACACTGAAGCTTTCTTT.

CDR3 sequence: CASSRDRIYGYTF. CDR3 coding DNA: TGTGCCAGCAGCCGGGACAGAATCTATGGCTACACCTTC. The chain is built from TRBV5-6 and TRBJ1-2; 7 nucleotides align to TRBD1. V lost 4 bases to trimming and J lost 4 bases; unmatched junction nucleotides: 4. This CDR3 contains 13 residues. CDR1 and CDR2 from the germline V gene are SGHDT and YYEEEE.

The chain links TRBV29-1 to TRBJ2-1; the D gene could be TRBD1 or TRBD2 (5 bases each). With 2 bases removed from V and 5 bases from J, the gap between germline ends came to 13 bases. The CDR3 is made up of 14 amino acids. Per the germline V gene, CDR1 is SQVTM and CDR2 is ANQGSEA. The CDR3 bases are TGCAGCGTTGAACCGGGACGGACAAACAATGAGCAGTTCTTC. It codes for CSVEPGRTNNEQFF.

The chain recombines TRBV2 with TRBJ2-3, with 9 bases identical to TRBD2. Germline V gene lookup returns CDR1 SNHLY and CDR2 FYNNEI. CDR3 length: 14 amino acids. V lost 5 bases and J lost 6; bases outside the gene matches: 6. CDR3 sequence reads: CASSIPSGEDTQYF. Here the CDR3 DNA reads TGTGCCAGCAGTATTCCTAGCGGGGAGGATACGCAGTATTTT. Using reference TRBV2 and TRBJ2-3 for the parts outside the CDR3, the full variable domain is EPEVTQTPSHQVTQMGQEVILRCVPISNHLYFYWYRQILGQKVEFLVSFYNNEISEKSEIFDDQFSVERPDGSNFTLKIRSTKLEDSAMYFCASSIPSGEDTQYFGPGTRLTVL.

The genes are TRBV7-9 and TRBJ1-5; D not certain. Trimming stripped 3 bases from V and 3 bases from J, with 6 bases between. This CDR3 comprises 13 residues. In germline, CDR1 is SEHNR, CDR2 FQNEAQ (reference sequence). The CDR3: CASSFSSNQPQHF. The CDR3 DNA follows: TGTGCCAGCAGCTTCTCTTCCAATCAGCCCCAGCATTTT.

Note on this clone: Other DNA variants within this sample encode the same CDR3. The chain links TRBV7-9 to TRBJ1-1; D uncertain. The germline V and J ends were trimmed by 3 bases and 1 base, with 6 bases remaining between them. CDR1 SEHNR and CDR2 FQNEAQ come from the germline V gene (reference sequence). The CDR3 length is 13 residues. CDR3 in DNA: TGTGCCAGCAGCTTTTCAGGGAACACTGAAGCTTTCTTT. This sequence encodes CASSFSGNTEAFF.

This sequence joins TRBV7-9 and TRBJ1-6; D might be TRBD1 (5 bases). Germline assignment: CDR1 SEHNR and CDR2 FQNEAQ (reference sequence). The CDR3 runs 14 residues. V was shortened by 3 bases and J by 8 bases, with 11 bases between the two germline ends. The CDR3 DNA sequence: TGTGCCAGCAGCTTCGACAGCCGACATTCACCCCTCCACTTT. Its translation: CASSFDSRHSPLHF.

The chain employs TRBV19 and TRBJ2-6; 7 bases are a match to TRBD1. Germline-derived CDR1 and CDR2 are LNHDA and SQIVND (reference sequence). This CDR3 is built from 15 residues. J lost 4 bases, V lost 3 bases, and 3 bases had no gene match. The CDR3 bases are TGTGCCAGTAGTATTAGGGGGCTGGGGGCCAACGTCCTGACTTTC. It translates to CASSIRGLGANVLTF.

This chain uses TRBV6-6 with TRBJ1-1; tentatively, D is TRBD1 (6 bases). The CDR3 length is 15 residues. Looked up from germline, CDR1 is MNHNY and CDR2 is SVGAGI (reference sequence). The germline V and J ends were trimmed by 6 bases and 4 bases, with 18 bases remaining between them. CDR3 DNA sequence: TGTGCCAGCAGGCAACCACAGGGTTTCCTCACTGAAGCTTTCTTT. This codes for CASRQPQGFLTEAFF.

The chain recombines TRBV28 with TRBJ1-2; D remains unclear. Trimming stripped 6 bases from V and 8 bases from J, with 13 bases between. CDR1 and CDR2 from the germline V gene are MDHEN and SYDVKM. There are 12 residues in the CDR3. CDR3 DNA: TGTGCCAGCAGACAACCGGAGAGGGGCTACACCTTC. Its protein product is CASRQPERGYTF.

J is TRBJ2-1 and V is TRBV5-1; no firm D call. Trimming stripped 5 bases from V and 1 base from J, with 10 bases between. This CDR3 is 14 amino acids long. Germline CDR1 SGHRS, CDR2 YFSETQ. CDR3 loop: CASRGSLSYNEQFF. CDR3 in DNA: TGCGCCAGCAGGGGTAGTCTATCCTACAATGAGCAGTTCTTC.